This entry describes one TCR beta chain. The antigen remains undetermined. Sequenced by immunoSEQ multiplex PCR; TCRdb stores in-frame clones only, minus some. The sample holds 150,000 to 200,000 clones, just under 90% seen once. The sample originates from a study of T cell responses to AZD1222 COVID-19 vaccine. Overall study context: Both about-4-week and about-12-week second-dose recipients were combined.

V lost 2 bases and J lost 2, with 12 bases in between. The CDR3 extends over 14 amino acids. Germline V gene data show CDR1 as GTSNPN and CDR2 as SVGIG (reference sequence). Findings and caveats of the study: When two AZD1222 doses had been given, Spike-specific TCR breadth and depth rose.

This chain links TRBV30 with TRBJ1-2; D uncertain. The source material was peripheral blood, sampled on day 0 of AZD1222 vaccination. This TCR came from an adult in good health. CDR3 region: CAWSPLTSNYGYTF. CDR3 bases: TGTGCCTGGAGTCCCCTGACGTCGAACTATGGCTACACCTTC.